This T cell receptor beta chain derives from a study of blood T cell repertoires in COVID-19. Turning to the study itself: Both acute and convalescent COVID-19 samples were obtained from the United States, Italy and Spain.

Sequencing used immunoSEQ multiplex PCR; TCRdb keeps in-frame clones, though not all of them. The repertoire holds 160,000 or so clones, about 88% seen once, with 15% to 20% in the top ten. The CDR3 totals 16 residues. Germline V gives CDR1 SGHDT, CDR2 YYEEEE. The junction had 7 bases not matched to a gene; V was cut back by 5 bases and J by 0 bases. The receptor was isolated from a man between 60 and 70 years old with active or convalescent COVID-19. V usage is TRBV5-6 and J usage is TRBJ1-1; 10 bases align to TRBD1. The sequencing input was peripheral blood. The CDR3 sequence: CASRPGQGVMNTEAFF. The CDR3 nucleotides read TGTGCCAGCAGACCTGGACAGGGGGTAATGAACACTGAAGCTTTCTTT.